This TCR beta chain was observed in a study of human T cells and chemical hapten exposure. V lost 5 bases and J lost 1, with 8 bases in between. The CDR3 runs to 13 residues. TCRdb reprocessed the RACE reads via MiXCR and lists one record per CDR3 protein. The repertoire holds some 170,000 distinct CDR3 sequences, with 28% as singletons. Regarding time point: patch test 3, about 24 weeks after DPC sensitization. Treatment denoted: therapeutic diphenylcyclopropenone sensitization with weekly scalp DPC. The origin of this receptor is a woman aged 18-29 years with alopecia areata. Some clones in this sample may be carry-over from other donors' samples. V and J are TRBV12-3 or TRBV12-4 and TRBJ1-1; D gene unclear. Material: whole blood, obtained in connection with sensitization to the hapten diphenylcyclopropenone (DPC). This CDR3 is CASSLPANTEAFF. CDR3 nucleotide sequence: TGTGCCAGCAGTCTCCCGGCGAACACTGAAGCTTTCTTT.